These 2 T cell receptor beta chains came from one sample sequenced in a study of CD8 T cells in ankylosing spondylitis. In TCRdb, the 5' RACE reads were re-called with MiXCR into one record per CDR3 protein. The sample lists 150,000 or so distinct CDR3 sequences; 18% were seen once. The material sequenced was blood, either unsorted or a sorted T cell fraction (not recorded which). These receptors came from a male donor with ankylosing spondylitis or in good health (not recorded which).

This clonotype was detected ten times or more. DNA for the CDR3: TGCGCCAGCAGCTTGGGGACGGAATACCTCCACACTGAAGCTTTCTTT. Protein: CASSLGTEYLHTEAFF. The chain links TRBV5-1 to TRBJ1-1, with unresolved D. Germline CDR1 SGHRS, CDR2 YFSETQ. With 0 bases removed from V and 3 bases from J, the gap between germline ends came to 15 bases. The CDR3 has 16 amino acids.

This clonotype was seen ten or more times. The chain joins TRBV27 to TRBJ2-3; possible D gene TRBD2, 5 bases. The germline CDR1 and CDR2 sequences are MNHEY and SMNVEV (reference sequence). Trimming took 2 bases from V and 2 from J, leaving 14 bases between them. The length of the CDR3 is 16 residues. The CDR3: CASSLRVALNTDTQYF. CDR3 bases: TGTGCCAGCAGTTTACGAGTAGCGTTAAACACAGATACGCAGTATTTT.